These T cell receptor beta chains were read from a single sample in a study of CD8+ T cells in alopecia areata. Data came from immunoSEQ multiplex PCR; TCRdb stores just in-frame clones and leaves some out. This table has about 110,000 clones, under 60% appearing once. Source: CD8+ T cells sorted from blood, taken at week 24, from a patient treated with tofacitinib. The receptors were sampled from a human donor with alopecia areata. Both conserved end residues are part of each CDR3. A D gene is named only where the DNA matches it firmly. Some rows mark clone size as missing; the rest say once, few, many or name a class of expanded clone.

cdr3_nt: TGTGCCATCAGTGTGACAGACTCTGGAAACACCATATATTTT
cdr3_aa: CAISVTDSGNTIYF
clone_size: few
v_call: TRBV10-3
d_call: NA
j_call: TRBJ1-3

cdr3_nt: TGTGCCATTCAAGCCGACACCGGGGAGCTGTTTTTT
cdr3_aa: CAIQADTGELFF
clone_size: few
v_call: TRBV10-3
d_call: NA
j_call: TRBJ2-2

cdr3_nt: TGTGCCAGCAGCTATTCAGGGGGACCCTACGAGCAGTACTTC
cdr3_aa: CASSYSGGPYEQYF
clone_size: once
v_call: TRBV7-9
d_call: TRBD1
j_call: TRBJ2-7

cdr3_nt: TGTGCCAGCAGTCCAATACAAGCAGGAGATACGCAGTATTTT
cdr3_aa: CASSPIQAGDTQYF
clone_size: NA
v_call: TRBV6-5
d_call: NA
j_call: TRBJ2-3

cdr3_nt: TGTGCCAGCAGCGTAGTTAGCTCCGGGGAGCTGTTTTTT
cdr3_aa: CASSVVSSGELFF
clone_size: few
v_call: TRBV9
d_call: NA
j_call: TRBJ2-2

cdr3_nt: TGTGCCAGCAGGATAGACAGGGGCCCCTATAATTCACCCCTCCACTTT
cdr3_aa: CASRIDRGPYNSPLHF
clone_size: NA
v_call: TRBV27
d_call: TRBD1
j_call: TRBJ1-6

cdr3_nt: TGTGCCTGGAGTTCGACAGGGGGTCGCACAGATACGCAGTATTTT
cdr3_aa: CAWSSTGGRTDTQYF
clone_size: NA
v_call: TRBV30
d_call: TRBD1
j_call: TRBJ2-3

cdr3_nt: TGTGCCACCAGTCCTTCCTTACAGGGGGCCCTCACAGATACGCAGTATTTT
cdr3_aa: CATSPSLQGALTDTQYF
clone_size: NA
v_call: TRBV15
d_call: TRBD1
j_call: TRBJ2-3

cdr3_nt: TGCGCCAGCGGGGAAGACAGTTACACTGAAGCTTTCTTT
cdr3_aa: CASGEDSYTEAFF
clone_size: NA
v_call: TRBV10-2
d_call: NA
j_call: TRBJ1-1

cdr3_nt: TGTGCCAGTACCCGGGACAGATCTAACTATGGCTACACCTTC
cdr3_aa: CASTRDRSNYGYTF
clone_size: NA
v_call: TRBV19
d_call: TRBD1
j_call: TRBJ1-2

cdr3_nt: TGTGCCAGCAGCGTAGATGGAGCGGGGAGCACAGATACGCAGTATTTT
cdr3_aa: CASSVDGAGSTDTQYF
clone_size: NA
v_call: TRBV9
d_call: TRBD2
j_call: TRBJ2-3

cdr3_nt: TGTGCCAGCAGTCCCACAGGACAGGGCCAAGAGACCCAGTACTTC
cdr3_aa: CASSPTGQGQETQYF
clone_size: few
v_call: TRBV27
d_call: TRBD1
j_call: TRBJ2-5

cdr3_nt: TGTGCCAGCAGTGAAGGTGGGAGTTCCGAGCAGTACTTC
cdr3_aa: CASSEGGSSEQYF
clone_size: NA
v_call: TRBV2
d_call: NA
j_call: TRBJ2-7

cdr3_nt: TGTGCCAGTAGTATCCCACAGGGAGCCGGGGAGCTGTTTTTT
cdr3_aa: CASSIPQGAGELFF
clone_size: NA
v_call: TRBV19
d_call: NA
j_call: TRBJ2-2

cdr3_nt: TGTGCCAGCAGTTTATTAGGGAATGCCTACGAGCAGTACTTC
cdr3_aa: CASSLLGNAYEQYF
clone_size: NA
v_call: TRBV27
d_call: NA
j_call: TRBJ2-7

cdr3_nt: TGTGCCAGCAGCTTAGGATCGGAGGGGGAGAACACTGAAGCTTTCTTT
cdr3_aa: CASSLGSEGENTEAFF
clone_size: NA
v_call: TRBV7-9
d_call: NA
j_call: TRBJ1-1

cdr3_nt: TGTGCCAGCAGTTTGCCCGGGACAGGGAGGTACGAGCAGTACTTC
cdr3_aa: CASSLPGTGRYEQYF
clone_size: once
v_call: TRBV27
d_call: TRBD1
j_call: TRBJ2-7

cdr3_nt: TGTGCCAGCAGTGAAGCGGGGGCTTACAATGAGCAGTTCTTC
cdr3_aa: CASSEAGAYNEQFF
clone_size: NA
v_call: TRBV2
d_call: NA
j_call: TRBJ2-1

cdr3_nt: TGTGCCAGCAGCCCCCAGGGAGGACAGCCCCAGCATTTT
cdr3_aa: CASSPQGGQPQHF
clone_size: NA
v_call: TRBV5-6
d_call: NA
j_call: TRBJ1-5

cdr3_nt: TGTGCCAGCAGTGATCTCCCCTACGAGCAGTACTTC
cdr3_aa: CASSDLPYEQYF
clone_size: few
v_call: TRBV2
d_call: NA
j_call: TRBJ2-7

cdr3_nt: TGTGCCAGCAGTGAAAAGGATAGCAATCAGCCCCAGCATTTT
cdr3_aa: CASSEKDSNQPQHF
clone_size: few
v_call: TRBV2
d_call: NA
j_call: TRBJ1-5

cdr3_nt: TGTGCCAGCAGCTTTATCCGGGGGGTAGACGGTGAGCAGTTCTTC
cdr3_aa: CASSFIRGVDGEQFF
clone_size: NA
v_call: TRBV7-9
d_call: TRBD2
j_call: TRBJ2-1

cdr3_nt: TGCGCCAGCAGCGGTACAGGGCACCACACTGAAGCTTTCTTT
cdr3_aa: CASSGTGHHTEAFF
clone_size: NA
v_call: TRBV5-1
d_call: NA
j_call: TRBJ1-1

cdr3_nt: TGTGCCAGCAGCTACGACCGCGCGTACGAGCAGTACTTC
cdr3_aa: CASSYDRAYEQYF
clone_size: NA
v_call: TRBV5-4
d_call: NA
j_call: TRBJ2-7

cdr3_nt: TGCGCCAGCAGCTTGGAGACAGGGTACGAGCAGTACTTC
cdr3_aa: CASSLETGYEQYF
clone_size: few
v_call: TRBV5-1
d_call: TRBD1
j_call: TRBJ2-7

cdr3_nt: TGCGCCAGCAGAGCTACGGGGGCCCCTGGGGATACGCAGTATTTT
cdr3_aa: CASRATGAPGDTQYF
clone_size: NA
v_call: TRBV4-1
d_call: NA
j_call: TRBJ2-3

cdr3_nt: TGTGCCTGGAGTGCTGGGGCGGGGTGGGCAACTGAAGCTTTCTTT
cdr3_aa: CAWSAGAGWATEAFF
clone_size: NA
v_call: TRBV30
d_call: NA
j_call: TRBJ1-1

cdr3_nt: TGTGCCAGCAGCCCCGGGGGGAACACTGAAGCTTTCTTT
cdr3_aa: CASSPGGNTEAFF
clone_size: medium-sized
v_call: TRBV6-1
d_call: NA
j_call: TRBJ1-1

cdr3_nt: TGTGCCAGCAGCGACAGGGGGGACGCAGATACGCAGTATTTT
cdr3_aa: CASSDRGDADTQYF
clone_size: NA
v_call: TRBV27
d_call: TRBD1
j_call: TRBJ2-3

cdr3_nt: TGTGCCATCAGCAAACCTCCGGGACAAGAGAACACTGAAGCTTTCTTT
cdr3_aa: CAISKPPGQENTEAFF
clone_size: NA
v_call: TRBV10-3
d_call: NA
j_call: TRBJ1-1

cdr3_nt: TGTGCCTGGACTGAAGCGGACAGGCCCTCTGGCTACACCTTC
cdr3_aa: CAWTEADRPSGYTF
clone_size: NA
v_call: TRBV30
d_call: TRBD1
j_call: TRBJ1-2

cdr3_nt: TGTGCCTGGAGTGTACGGGACTCAGGGAACTACGAGCAGTACTTC
cdr3_aa: CAWSVRDSGNYEQYF
clone_size: NA
v_call: TRBV30
d_call: NA
j_call: TRBJ2-7

cdr3_nt: TGCAGCGTTGAGAGCCATTTAGACAATGAAAAACTGTTTTTT
cdr3_aa: CSVESHLDNEKLFF
clone_size: NA
v_call: TRBV29-1
d_call: NA
j_call: TRBJ1-4

cdr3_nt: TGTGCCAGCAGCCTGGAGGAGGGGGAGCAGTACTTC
cdr3_aa: CASSLEEGEQYF
clone_size: few
v_call: TRBV5-4
d_call: NA
j_call: TRBJ2-7

cdr3_nt: TGTGCCAGTAGTATAGATCTGGAGGGGACGGCTTTCTTT
cdr3_aa: CASSIDLEGTAFF
clone_size: NA
v_call: TRBV19
d_call: NA
j_call: TRBJ1-1

cdr3_nt: TGTGCCACCAGCAGAGACGGGACAGGGGACTACAATGAGCAGTTCTTC
cdr3_aa: CATSRDGTGDYNEQFF
clone_size: NA
v_call: TRBV15
d_call: TRBD1
j_call: TRBJ2-1

cdr3_nt: TGTGCCAGCAGCTGGAGACAGGGATGGAACACTGAAGCTTTCTTT
cdr3_aa: CASSWRQGWNTEAFF
clone_size: once
v_call: TRBV7-9
d_call: TRBD1
j_call: TRBJ1-1

cdr3_nt: TGTGCCATCAGTGAACCATCAAGGGAAAACACTGAAGCTTTCTTT
cdr3_aa: CAISEPSRENTEAFF
clone_size: NA
v_call: TRBV10-3
d_call: NA
j_call: TRBJ1-1

cdr3_nt: TGTGCCAGCAGCTCCGGGACAGGGTCCGGGGCCAACGTCCTGACTTTC
cdr3_aa: CASSSGTGSGANVLTF
clone_size: few
v_call: TRBV7-9
d_call: TRBD1
j_call: TRBJ2-6

cdr3_nt: TGTGCCAGCAGCTGGGGACAGGGAGGAACTTCACCCCTCCACTTT
cdr3_aa: CASSWGQGGTSPLHF
clone_size: NA
v_call: TRBV11-2
d_call: TRBD1
j_call: TRBJ1-6

cdr3_nt: TGCGCCAGCAGCTCGAGGGGGGCGAGCACAGATACGCAGTATTTT
cdr3_aa: CASSSRGASTDTQYF
clone_size: NA
v_call: TRBV5-1
d_call: NA
j_call: TRBJ2-3

cdr3_nt: TGTGCCAGCAGCTTAGGGTTCCAGCCCCAGCATTTT
cdr3_aa: CASSLGFQPQHF
clone_size: NA
v_call: TRBV7-9
d_call: NA
j_call: TRBJ1-5

cdr3_nt: TGTGCCAGCAGCCTCGAGGGACTTTACACAGATACGCAGTATTTT
cdr3_aa: CASSLEGLYTDTQYF
clone_size: once
v_call: TRBV2
d_call: NA
j_call: TRBJ2-3

cdr3_nt: TGTGCTAGTGGTTGGGGGCCCTACGAGCAGTACTTC
cdr3_aa: CASGWGPYEQYF
clone_size: NA
v_call: TRBV12-5
d_call: NA
j_call: TRBJ2-7

cdr3_nt: TGCGCCAGCAGCTCCAGCGGATCTGTTGGGGTCAATGAGCAGTTCTTC
cdr3_aa: CASSSSGSVGVNEQFF
clone_size: NA
v_call: TRBV5-1
d_call: NA
j_call: TRBJ2-1

cdr3_nt: TGTGCCAGTAGTATCATAGCGTCTAATGAGCAGTTCTTC
cdr3_aa: CASSIIASNEQFF
clone_size: NA
v_call: TRBV19
d_call: NA
j_call: TRBJ2-1

cdr3_nt: TGCGCCAGCAGCCAAGGACTGAAGGGAAACATTCAGTACTTC
cdr3_aa: CASSQGLKGNIQYF
clone_size: NA
v_call: TRBV4-1
d_call: NA
j_call: TRBJ2-4

cdr3_nt: TGCGCCAGCAGCTTGTTCGGCAGGTCCTACGAGCAGTACTTC
cdr3_aa: CASSLFGRSYEQYF
clone_size: NA
v_call: TRBV5-1
d_call: NA
j_call: TRBJ2-7

cdr3_nt: TGTGCCTGCGGGGCTCTAGAGACCCAGTACTTC
cdr3_aa: CACGALETQYF
clone_size: NA
v_call: TRBV6-5
d_call: NA
j_call: TRBJ2-5

cdr3_nt: TGCAGCGTTGACAGGGGGAATGGCTACACCTTC
cdr3_aa: CSVDRGNGYTF
clone_size: NA
v_call: TRBV29-1
d_call: TRBD1
j_call: TRBJ1-2

cdr3_nt: TGTGCCAGCAGTCGATCGACAGGGCAAGAGACCCAGTACTTC
cdr3_aa: CASSRSTGQETQYF
clone_size: once
v_call: TRBV6-5
d_call: TRBD1
j_call: TRBJ2-5

cdr3_nt: TGCGCCAGCAGCCGCCTCCTGACAGAGGTTGACGGCTACACCTTC
cdr3_aa: CASSRLLTEVDGYTF
clone_size: NA
v_call: TRBV4-3
d_call: NA
j_call: TRBJ1-2

cdr3_nt: TGTGCCAGCAGCCTGGCCAGTCAAGAGACCCAGTACTTC
cdr3_aa: CASSLASQETQYF
clone_size: NA
v_call: TRBV7-8
d_call: NA
j_call: TRBJ2-5